The 20 T cell receptor beta chains below were found in one sample sequenced in a study of siplizumab effects on memory and regulatory T cells. Generated by immunoSEQ multiplex PCR, the TCRdb table keeps only in-frame clones and is missing some. The top ten clones hold around 0.6% of a sample with about 100,000 clones, 94% of them seen once. The sequenced sample was Tregs sorted from blood. These receptors all stem from a human donor in good health.

This clone was seen just once. The gene calls are TRBV7-6 and TRBJ2-7; weak D call: TRBD1 (5 bases). This CDR3 is 16 amino acids long. Trimming took 5 bases from V and 1 from J, leaving 18 bases between them. Germline V gene sequence: CDR1 SGHVS, CDR2 FNYEAQ. CDR3 DNA sequence: TGTGCCAGCAGCCATAGATCAGGGATAGTTTCCTACGAGCAGTACTTC. Its protein is CASSHRSGIVSYEQYF.

The chain uses TRBV18 and TRBJ1-2, with TRBD1 as a possible D gene (6 bases). V was shortened by 2 bases and J by 8 bases, with 9 bases between the two germline ends. The CDR3 covers 12 residues. The germline CDR1 and CDR2 sequences are KGHSH and LQKENI. In nucleotides, the CDR3 is TGTGCCAGCTCACCAGACAGGCACGGCTACACCTTC. Encoded protein: CASSPDRHGYTF.

This rearrangement joins TRBV28 to TRBJ2-7, with D perhaps TRBD2 (6 bases). V lost 6 bases and J 6 bases, leaving 21 bases between the germline ends. The CDR3 totals 15 residues. Germline V lookup: CDR1 MDHEN, CDR2 SYDVKM. CDR3: CASRLVRDLYSEQYF. In nucleotides, the CDR3 is TGTGCCAGCAGGCTAGTCCGGGACTTGTACAGCGAGCAGTACTTC.

The chain is built from TRBV2 and TRBJ1-4; 9 nucleotides match TRBD1. Unmatched junction bases numbered 7, after V lost 7 bases and J lost 7 bases. CDR1 and CDR2 (germline): SNHLY, FYNNEI. This CDR3 has 14 amino acids. Here the CDR3 reads CASMSGTGSEKLFF. The CDR3 region has the DNA TGTGCCAGCATGTCCGGGACAGGGAGTGAAAAACTGTTTTTT.

The rearrangement joins TRBV30 to TRBJ1-1; the D is unclear. The CDR3 has 15 amino acids. Trimming took 3 bases from V and 5 from J, leaving 19 bases between them. CDR1 is GTSNPN and CDR2 is SVGIG in the germline V gene (reference sequence). This CDR3 is CAWRERRVVRTEAFF. In DNA, the CDR3 is TGTGCCTGGAGGGAAAGGAGGGTAGTGCGAACTGAAGCTTTCTTT.

V gene TRBV27 combines with J gene TRBJ2-7; no clear D gene. Trimming removed 6 bases from V and 2 bases from J, with 11 bases in between. The CDR3 has 13 amino acids. Germline V gene lookup returns CDR1 MNHEY and CDR2 SMNVEV (reference sequence). This CDR3 reads CASSPLAAYEQYF. CDR3 sequence (DNA): TGTGCCAGCAGCCCCCTCGCCGCCTACGAGCAGTACTTC.

About this clone: At one of its ends the junction is not consistent with the germline gene, which may arise from a read error. The chain carries TRBV6-5 and TRBJ2-7; TRBD1 aligns across 7 bases. Germline CDR1 is MNHEY and CDR2 is SVGAGI. CDR3 size: 11 residues. The CDR3 sequence: CASSEPRDRFF. The CDR3 DNA follows: TGTGCCAGCAGTGAACCCCGGGACAGATTCTTC.

This chain connects TRBV7-9 to TRBJ2-3; D not certain. The V and J ends lost 2 bases and 7 bases respectively, with 7 bases between them. Germline lookup yields CDR1 SEHNR and CDR2 FQNEAQ (reference sequence). The CDR3 contains 12 residues. The CDR3 nucleotides read TGTGCCAGCAGCTTATCTCAGAATACGCAGTATTTT. Residues: CASSLSQNTQYF.

V usage is TRBV4-1 and J usage is TRBJ2-3, with D uncertain. The CDR3 runs 11 residues. Germline CDR1 reads MGHRA; CDR2 reads YSYEKL. Trimming took off 4 bases at V and 5 bases at J, with 4 bases between the two ends. The CDR3 here is CASSLGDTQYF. As DNA, the CDR3 is TGCGCCAGCAGCCTCGGAGATACGCAGTATTTT.

CDR3 protein: CASRPGTGVPYEQYF. The DNA for the CDR3 is TGTGCCAGCAGACCCGGGACAGGGGTCCCCTACGAGCAGTACTTC. The V call is TRBV28, the J call TRBJ2-7; 10 bases line up with TRBD1. CDR1 is MDHEN and CDR2 is SYDVKM in the germline V gene. V was clipped by 6 bases and J by 2 bases; unmatched bases: 7. This CDR3 has 15 amino acids.

This chain connects TRBV28 to TRBJ1-5; D not resolved. The CDR3 length is 13 residues. Germline V lookup: CDR1 MDHEN, CDR2 SYDVKM. Trimming cost V 3 bases and J 3 bases, with 6 bases left between them. CDR3 DNA sequence: TGTGCCAGCAGTTTTTACGTCAATCAGCCCCAGCATTTT. Its translation: CASSFYVNQPQHF.

This clone occurred once. The genes are TRBV25-1 and TRBJ1-1; D is uncertain. CDR1 and CDR2 from the germline V gene are MGHDK and SYGVNS. Trimming took 5 bases from V and 1 from J, leaving 14 bases between them. The CDR3 covers 15 residues. CDR3: CASSTYSSRNTEAFF. The CDR3 coding sequence is TGTGCCAGCAGTACCTACTCCTCCAGGAACACTGAAGCTTTCTTT.

The chain carries TRBV28 and TRBJ2-7, with 10 nucleotides matching TRBD1. Trimming at V came to 6 bases and at J to 9 bases, leaving 11 bases not matched to a gene. CDR1 is MDHEN, CDR2 SYDVKM, per germline. The CDR3 spans 14 residues. CDR3 in amino acids: CASSSGTGVWRQYF. CDR3 sequence (DNA): TGTGCCAGCAGCTCCGGGACAGGGGTTTGGCGGCAGTACTTC.

The gene calls are TRBV5-1 and TRBJ2-2; unclear D gene. The CDR3 has 13 residues. The V end lost 5 bases, the J end lost 6 bases, and 11 bases lay between the germline ends. Germline values: CDR1 SGHRS, CDR2 YFSETQ. CDR3 region: CASRSGLSGELFF. CDR3 sequence (DNA): TGCGCCAGCAGGTCGGGTTTGTCCGGGGAGCTGTTTTTT.

The rearrangement uses TRBV19 and TRBJ2-4, with TRBD2 matching over 8 bases. Trimming at V came to 3 bases and at J to 6 bases, leaving 10 bases not matched to a gene. The CDR3 length is 16 residues. Germline V gene lookup returns CDR1 LNHDA and CDR2 SQIVND (reference sequence). CDR3 in DNA: TGTGCCAGTAGTATCCGGCCGGGGGGGTCGGGAAACATTCAGTACTTC. It translates to CASSIRPGGSGNIQYF.

The chain is built from TRBV5-1 and TRBJ2-1, with no clear D. The CDR3 has 14 amino acids. Germline V CDR1 and CDR2: SGHRS, YFSETQ. With 6 bases removed from V and 9 bases from J, the gap between germline ends came to 19 bases. DNA of the CDR3: TGCGCCAGCATTGTACCCCACCGCTCGGCTGAGCAGTTCTTC. It codes for CASIVPHRSAEQFF.

The chain uses TRBV7-3 and TRBJ2-1; either TRBD1 or TRBD2 may supply D (5 bases each). The V and J ends lost 1 base and 1 base respectively, with 8 bases between them. CDR1 SGHTA and CDR2 FQGTGA come from the germline V gene. The CDR3 sequence is 15 residues long. CDR3 DNA sequence: TGTGCCAGCAGCTTAATGGGGGAATCCTACAATGAGCAGTTCTTC. Translation: CASSLMGESYNEQFF.

The chain carries TRBV7-3 and TRBJ2-2; 11 bases align to TRBD2. Germline trimming cut 2 bases from V and 0 bases from J; bases unmatched to any gene: 5. This CDR3 is built from 18 residues. CDR1 and CDR2 (germline): SGHTA, FQGTGA. The CDR3: CASSLVGTSGANTGELFF. As DNA, the CDR3 is TGTGCCAGCAGCTTAGTTGGGACTAGCGGAGCGAACACCGGGGAGCTGTTTTTT.

The chain carries TRBV6-1 and TRBJ2-7; perhaps TRBD1 as D (6 bases). Germline V gives CDR1 MNHNS, CDR2 SASEGT. V was pared by 5 bases and J by 0 bases, with 14 bases between. The CDR3 totals 15 residues. The CDR3 protein is CASSMPGTPSYEQYF. CDR3 bases: TGTGCCAGCAGTATGCCCGGGACACCCTCCTACGAGCAGTACTTC.

This chain uses TRBV28 with TRBJ1-5; no clear D gene. This CDR3 spans 15 amino acids. Germline V gives CDR1 MDHEN, CDR2 SYDVKM. Trimming removed 10 bases from V and 2 bases from J, with 18 bases in between. As DNA, the CDR3 is TGTGCCACCCGAAAACCTCGTGGGGGCAATCAGCCCCAGCATTTT. This sequence encodes CATRKPRGGNQPQHF.